This entry lists 28 T cell receptor beta chains sequenced from one sample in a study of blood T cell repertoires in COVID-19. Sequencing was performed with immunoSEQ multiplex PCR; in TCRdb, only in-frame clones are kept and a portion is missing. The sample records around 200,000 clones, 86% being singletons. Specimen: PBMCs or T cells enriched from blood (not recorded which). These receptors were obtained from a woman aged 45-65 years in a cohort exposed to, infected with or recovered from COVID-19 (not recorded which).

The table lists this clone with a count of one. CDR3 residues: CATSMKGQVKPPSTNEQFF. CDR3 sequence (DNA): TGTGCCACCAGCATGAAAGGACAGGTTAAGCCACCCTCGACCAATGAGCAGTTCTTC. V and J are TRBV15 and TRBJ2-1; 7 positions agree with TRBD1. Germline V gives CDR1 LNHNV, CDR2 YYDKDF (reference sequence). The CDR3 extends over 19 amino acids. Trimming took 4 bases from V and 6 from J; bases not matched to a gene: 21.

This chain connects TRBV10-3 to TRBJ2-5; 8 positions agree with TRBD2. After removal of 2 bases from V and 5 bases from J, the junction contained 7 bases not matched to a gene. Per germline, CDR1 ENHRY and CDR2 SYGVKD. This CDR3 comprises 15 residues. CDR3 nucleotide sequence: TGTGCCATCAGTGAGATTACGGGGGGGCCGGAGACCCAGTACTTC. It translates to CAISEITGGPETQYF.

The chain joins TRBV3-1 (or the pseudogene TRBV3-2) to TRBJ1-1; D remains unclear. CDR3 size: 12 residues. Germline V lookup: CDR1 LGHDT, CDR2 YNNKEL (reference sequence). V was trimmed by 2 bases and J by 2 bases, leaving 3 bases between them. Here the CDR3 reads CASSQPNTEAFF. CDR3 nucleotides: TGTGCCAGCAGCCAACCAAACACTGAAGCTTTCTTT.

The chain carries TRBV4-3 and TRBJ1-1; D possibly corresponds to TRBD1 (6 bases). Germline V gives CDR1 LGHNA, CDR2 YSLEER. The length of the CDR3 is 15 residues. Trimming removed 2 bases at V and 0 bases at J, with 10 bases between. CDR3 bases: TGCGCCAGCAGCCAATCGGGACACATGAACACTGAAGCTTTCTTT. Translated: CASSQSGHMNTEAFF.

This chain links TRBV19 with TRBJ2-1; D is possibly TRBD1 (6 bases). V gave up 5 bases and J gave up 4 bases, with 15 bases separating them. Germline V gene data show CDR1 as LNHDA and CDR2 as SQIVND (reference sequence). CDR3 length: 15 amino acids. The CDR3 here is CASSVGTRGYNEQFF. In DNA form, the CDR3 reads TGTGCCAGTAGTGTCGGGACACGGGGATACAATGAGCAGTTCTTC.

The V gene is TRBV11-2, the J gene TRBJ1-1; no clear D. Trimming cost V 3 bases and J 0 bases, with 2 bases left between them. In germline, CDR1 is SGHAT, CDR2 FQNNGV. This CDR3 comprises 12 residues. The CDR3 sequence is CASSFMNTEAFF. In DNA, the CDR3 is TGTGCCAGCAGCTTTATGAACACTGAAGCTTTCTTT. Based on the CDR3 plus reference TRBV11-2 and TRBJ1-1, the full variable domain is EAGVAQSPRYKIIEKRQSVAFWCNPISGHATLYWYQQILGQGPKLLIQFQNNGVVDDSQLPKDRFSAERLKGVDSTLKIQPAKLEDSAVYLCASSFMNTEAFFGQGTRLTVV.

The chain is built from TRBV7-6 and TRBJ1-2; 8 bases agree with TRBD1. The trim removed 5 bases at V and 1 base at J, leaving 9 bases unmatched. CDR3 length equals 16 residues. Looked up from germline, CDR1 is SGHVS and CDR2 is FNYEAQ. Written as DNA, the CDR3 is TGTGCCAGCAGCAGAAGACAGGGGATTAGTAACTATGGCTACACCTTC. Its translation is CASSRRQGISNYGYTF.

The J gene is TRBJ2-7, the V gene TRBV9; 12 bases are a match to TRBD2. Per the germline V gene, CDR1 is SGDLS and CDR2 is YYNGEE. Trimming removed 0 bases from V and 4 bases from J; junction bases left unmatched: 5. CDR3 length: 16 residues. This CDR3 reads CASSVGRLAGVYEQYF. The CDR3 bases are TGTGCCAGCAGCGTAGGCCGACTAGCGGGGGTATACGAGCAGTACTTC.

The CDR3 protein is CASSYSRTEAFF. As DNA, the CDR3 is TGTGCCAGCAGTTACTCTAGAACTGAAGCTTTCTTT. This chain connects TRBV6-2 or TRBV6-3 to TRBJ1-1; D unclear. CDR3 size: 12 residues. Trimming took off 0 bases at V and 5 bases at J, with 4 bases between the two ends. Germline lookup yields CDR1 MNHEY and CDR2 SVGEGT.

This chain uses TRBV10-3 with TRBJ1-3; D is perhaps TRBD1 (5 bases). CDR3 length: 13 residues. The germline CDR1 and CDR2 sequences are ENHRY and SYGVKD. Trimming removed 6 bases from V and 3 bases from J, with 9 bases in between. The CDR3 bases are TGTGCCATCAGGCAGGGTGGTGGAAACACCATATATTTT. Protein: CAIRQGGGNTIYF.

The chain links TRBV2 to TRBJ2-7, with 7 bases that match TRBD1. The germline V gene has CDR1 SNHLY and CDR2 FYNNEI. Trimming cost V 7 bases and J 2 bases; bases outside gene matches: 14. The CDR3 spans 16 residues. The DNA for the CDR3 is TGTGCCAGCACCCCTAAATACAGACAGGGAACCTACGAGCAGTACTTC. Translating it yields CASTPKYRQGTYEQYF.

The V and J genes are TRBV3-1 (or the pseudogene TRBV3-2) and TRBJ1-3, with 7 bases aligning to TRBD1. The CDR3 sequence is 14 residues long. The J segment lost 7 bases and the V segment lost 4 bases, leaving 7 bases of the junction unmatched. CDR1 LGHDT and CDR2 YNNKEL come from the germline V gene (reference sequence). CDR3 DNA sequence: TGTGCCAGCAGCCTCCTGACAGGGATCAACACCATATATTTT. This codes for CASSLLTGINTIYF.

CDR3 in DNA: TGCAGCGTTGAAACAGGAGACTATGGCTACACCTTC. Translated: CSVETGDYGYTF. The gene calls are TRBV29-1 and TRBJ1-2; D perhaps matches TRBD1 (5 bases). CDR1 is SQVTM, CDR2 ANQGSEA, per germline. The CDR3 sequence is 12 residues long. Trimming cost V 2 bases and J 3 bases, with 7 bases left between them. Based on the CDR3 plus reference TRBV29-1 and TRBJ1-2, the full variable domain is SAVISQKPSRDICQRGTSLTIQCQVDSQVTMMFWYRQQPGQSLTLIATANQGSEATYESGFVIDKFPISRPNLTFSTLTVSNMSPEDSSIYLCSVETGDYGYTFGSGTRLTVV.

V gene TRBV4-3 combines with J gene TRBJ2-3; 10 nucleotides match TRBD2. Germline V lookup: CDR1 LGHNA, CDR2 YSLEER. With V trimmed by 0 bases and J by 8 bases, 11 bases remained unmatched. The CDR3 sequence is 17 residues long. In nucleotides, the CDR3 is TGCGCCAGCAGCCAAGATTGGAGCGGGGGGGTCCCCCGTACGCAGTATTTT. It yields the protein CASSQDWSGGVPRTQYF.

The chain uses TRBV3-1 (or the pseudogene TRBV3-2) and TRBJ2-3, with 8 bases aligning to TRBD1. CDR1 is LGHDT and CDR2 is YNNKEL in the germline V gene (reference sequence). Unmatched junction bases numbered 6, after V lost 1 base and J lost 3 bases. CDR3 length equals 16 residues. Written as DNA, the CDR3 is TGTGCCAGCAGCCAAGGTGGACAGGGAAGAACAGATACGCAGTATTTT. Its protein product is CASSQGGQGRTDTQYF.

The chain recombines TRBV19 with TRBJ2-1; D gene unclear. The CDR3 spans 13 residues. CDR1 is LNHDA and CDR2 is SQIVND in the germline V gene (reference sequence). V lost 5 bases to trimming and J lost 6 bases, with 11 bases between them. The CDR3 spells CASSGEWSNEQFF. CDR3 coding DNA: TGTGCCAGTAGTGGTGAATGGAGCAATGAGCAGTTCTTC.

The genes are TRBV29-1 and TRBJ1-2; D gene unclear. This CDR3 has 13 residues. CDR1 is SQVTM and CDR2 is ANQGSEA in the germline V gene. In nucleotides, the CDR3 is TGCGCGGGAACAGTCTCGAGTGACTATGGCTACACCTTC. It encodes CAGTVSSDYGYTF.

The V call is TRBV6-1, the J call TRBJ1-2, with D perhaps matching TRBD1 (5 bases). The germline V gene has CDR1 MNHNS and CDR2 SASEGT. V was pared by 2 bases and J by 4 bases, with 11 bases between. The CDR3 runs to 14 residues. The CDR3 DNA is TGTGCCAGCAGTGAACTCCAGGGTGCCTATGGCTACACCTTC. This translates into CASSELQGAYGYTF.

The J gene is TRBJ2-3, the V gene TRBV2; tentative D call: TRBD2 (6 bases). The CDR3 is 15 amino acids. V lost 6 bases and J lost 2, with 15 bases in between. Germline V gives CDR1 SNHLY, CDR2 FYNNEI. The DNA for the CDR3 is TGTGCCAGCAGGGTAAGGGACTCACTCACAGATACGCAGTATTTT. This translates into CASRVRDSLTDTQYF.

This clone came up once. This chain links TRBV5-1 with TRBJ1-1; D unclear. The CDR3 has 15 amino acids. CDR1 and CDR2 (germline): SGHRS, YFSETQ. The germline V and J ends were trimmed by 0 bases and 5 bases, with 14 bases remaining between them. CDR3 sequence (DNA): TGCGCCAGCAGCTTGGGACCCGGTTCGGGGACTGAAGCTTTCTTT. Amino acid sequence: CASSLGPGSGTEAFF.

J is TRBJ2-2 and V is TRBV27, with TRBD1 identical over 8 bases. Germline assignment: CDR1 MNHEY and CDR2 SMNVEV (reference sequence). V was clipped by 7 bases and J by 5 bases; unmatched bases: 12. The length of the CDR3 is 16 residues. CDR3 sequence (DNA): TGTGCCAGCAAAGGACAGGGAAGTAGGTCGACCGGGGAGCTGTTTTTT. As protein: CASKGQGSRSTGELFF.

The genes are TRBV2 and TRBJ2-3; 9 bases agree with TRBD1. Germline loops: CDR1 SNHLY, CDR2 FYNNEI. This CDR3 has 15 amino acids. Trimming removed 6 bases from V and 7 bases from J; junction bases left unmatched: 11. CDR3 in DNA: TGTGCCAGCAGCGCCGGACAGGGGAGGGGGAATACGCAGTATTTT. This encodes CASSAGQGRGNTQYF.

The genes are TRBV9 and TRBJ2-6, with D perhaps TRBD1 (5 bases). V lost 3 bases to trimming and J lost 2 bases, with 12 bases between them. Germline V gene data show CDR1 as SGDLS and CDR2 as YYNGEE. The CDR3 has 16 amino acids. The CDR3, as DNA: TGTGCCAGCAGCGCTCCCCCAGGGACTGGGGCCAACGTCCTGACTTTC. It translates to CASSAPPGTGANVLTF. Full variable domain (rest looked up from reference TRBV9 and TRBJ2-6): DSGVTQTPKHLITATGQRVTLRCSPRSGDLSVYWYQQSLDQGLQFLIQYYNGEERAKGNILERFSAQQFPDLHSELNLSSLELGDSALYFCASSAPPGTGANVLTFGAGSRLTVL.

Only one count was recorded for this clone. The V call is TRBV20-1, the J call TRBJ2-3; D ambiguous. Trimming took 5 bases from V and 1 from J, leaving 4 bases between them. The germline CDR1 and CDR2 sequences are DFQATT and SNEGSKA (reference sequence). This CDR3 has 11 amino acids. Here the CDR3 reads CSASGTDTQYF. For the CDR3, the DNA is TGCAGTGCTTCCGGCACAGATACGCAGTATTTT.

The chain has TRBV11-1 and TRBJ1-2, with D perhaps TRBD1 (6 bases). Germline CDR1 and CDR2: SGHAT and FQDESV (reference sequence). Trimming removed 0 bases from V and 2 bases from J, with 13 bases in between. CDR3 length: 16 amino acids. The CDR3 is CASSLAWDTENYGYTF. In DNA, the CDR3 is TGTGCCAGCAGCTTAGCGTGGGACACCGAAAACTATGGCTACACCTTC.

This rearrangement joins TRBV4-3 to TRBJ2-3; 8 positions match TRBD2. Germline-derived CDR1 and CDR2 are LGHNA and YSLEER. The CDR3 has 16 residues. V trimming: 3 bases; J trimming: 6 bases; junction bases outside the gene matches: 11. In DNA form, the CDR3 reads TGCGCCAGCAGCCACCGGGGGGGCCAGTTAGCGGATACGCAGTATTTT. It yields the protein CASSHRGGQLADTQYF.

The chain recombines TRBV5-1 with TRBJ2-3; 10 bases are a match to TRBD1. CDR1 SGHRS and CDR2 YFSETQ come from the germline V gene. The CDR3 extends over 15 amino acids. V lost 3 bases, J lost 7 bases, and 8 bases stayed unmatched. The CDR3 loop reads CASSSGTGEVNTQYF. In DNA form, the CDR3 reads TGCGCCAGCAGCTCCGGGACAGGGGAAGTGAATACGCAGTATTTT.

The V and J genes are TRBV7-9 and TRBJ1-2, with D tentatively TRBD1 (6 bases). Germline-derived CDR1 and CDR2 are SEHNR and FQNEAQ (reference sequence). Trimming took off 4 bases at V and 6 bases at J, with 18 bases between the two ends. This CDR3 is built from 15 residues. The CDR3 spells CASSSHGGGPDGYTF. CDR3 nucleotide sequence: TGTGCCAGCAGCTCCCACGGGGGGGGGCCCGATGGCTACACCTTC. Filled out from reference TRBV7-9 and TRBJ1-2, the complete variable domain reads DTGVSQNPRHKITKRGQNVTFRCDPISEHNRLYWYRQTLGQGPEFLTYFQNEAQLEKSRLLSDRFSAERPKGSFSTLEIQRTEQGDSAMYLCASSSHGGGPDGYTFGSGTRLTVV.